The next 29 T cell receptor beta chains were all read from a single sample in a study of cytomegalovirus exposure and HLA in healthy donors. Primers included in the PCR were 60 Vbeta and 13 Jbeta primers. Assay used: immunoSEQ multiplex PCR; TCRdb lists only in-frame clones, some missing. Of about 160,000 clones listed, around 80% are singletons. Sequenced: PBMCs. The receptors originated from a man between 35 and 55 years old in good health and CMV-seronegative.

The chain is built from TRBV7-2 and TRBJ2-7; 7 bases match TRBD2. With 4 bases clipped from V and 0 bases from J, the junction kept 6 bases outside the gene matches. Germline V gene lookup returns CDR1 SGHTA and CDR2 FQGNSA. The CDR3 runs to 15 residues. For the CDR3, the DNA is TGTGCCAGCAGCTGGAAAGCGGGGAGCTCCTACGAGCAGTACTTC. This gives the protein CASSWKAGSSYEQYF.

CDR3 sequence (DNA): TGTGCCTGGGGCAACCCGGCTAGCGGGAGGAGTGAGCAGTTCTTC. This codes for CAWGNPASGRSEQFF. The rearrangement links TRBV30 to TRBJ2-1, with TRBD2 matching 11 bases. With V trimmed by 5 bases and J by 9 bases, 12 bases remained unmatched. CDR3 size: 15 residues. CDR1 is GTSNPN and CDR2 is SVGIG in the germline V gene (reference sequence).

The chain carries TRBV28 and TRBJ1-5, with TRBD1 as a possible D gene (6 bases). Trimming took 10 bases from V and 5 from J, leaving 15 bases between them. The CDR3 runs to 13 residues. Germline CDR1 MDHEN, CDR2 SYDVKM. In DNA, the CDR3 is TGTGCCACCACCACAGGGAGACATCAGCCCCAGCATTTT. It codes for CATTTGRHQPQHF.

The chain employs TRBV27 and TRBJ1-1; D may be TRBD1 (5 bases). There are 16 residues in the CDR3. V lost 5 bases, J lost 6 bases, and 22 bases lay in between. Germline CDR1 MNHEY, CDR2 SMNVEV (reference sequence). DNA of the CDR3: TGTGCCAGCAGTACCTGGGGGTGGGAGGGGAGAGCTGAAGCTTTCTTT. Amino acid sequence: CASSTWGWEGRAEAFF.

The rearrangement uses TRBV5-1 and TRBJ2-5; TRBD2 matches at 9 bases. The J call is in doubt because the DNA end fits TRBJ2-7 better. Germline-derived CDR1 and CDR2 are SGHRS and YFSETQ. The length of the CDR3 is 15 residues. The CDR3 region has the DNA TGCGCCAGCAGCTTGGAGGGCGGGAGGGTAGACGAGCAGTACTTC. Translation gives CASSLEGGRVDEQYF.

V usage is TRBV7-2 and J usage is TRBJ2-3, with D perhaps matching TRBD1 (6 bases). Germline V lookup: CDR1 SGHTA, CDR2 FQGNSA. V was pared by 1 base and J by 3 bases, with 8 bases between. This CDR3 region has 14 residues. The CDR3 DNA is TGTGCCAGCAGCTTAGGGGGACAAACAGATACGCAGTATTTT. It is translated as CASSLGGQTDTQYF.

The chain has TRBV19 and TRBJ2-3; 10 bases are shared with TRBD2. The germline V gene encodes CDR1 LNHDA and CDR2 SQIVND (reference sequence). The CDR3 runs 19 residues. V gave up 6 bases and J gave up 0 bases; unmatched junction bases: 15. The CDR3 sequence is CASSPEGFSGRPSTDTQYF. The CDR3 DNA reads TGTGCCAGTAGCCCAGAAGGATTTAGCGGGAGGCCTAGCACAGATACGCAGTATTTT.

The genes are TRBV7-8 and TRBJ2-1, with 8 bases that match TRBD2. This CDR3 region has 18 residues. Germline CDR1 SGHVS, CDR2 FQNEAQ. Trimming removed 10 bases from V and 0 bases from J; junction bases left unmatched: 17. CDR3 amino acids: CATHRVVFGTSSYNEQFF. The DNA for the CDR3 is TGTGCCACCCACAGGGTAGTATTCGGGACTAGCTCCTACAATGAGCAGTTCTTC.

This clone was found once. This chain connects TRBV27 to TRBJ1-5; TRBD1 matches 9 bases. V was clipped by 4 bases and J by 4 bases; unmatched bases: 2. Germline V gene data show CDR1 as MNHEY and CDR2 as SMNVEV (reference sequence). The CDR3 has 14 amino acids. CDR3 DNA: TGTGCCAGCAGTTACAGGGGGCCAAATCAGCCCCAGCATTTT. It codes for CASSYRGPNQPQHF.

The gene calls are TRBV19 and TRBJ2-5; 8 nucleotides align to TRBD1. The germline V gene has CDR1 LNHDA and CDR2 SQIVND (reference sequence). CDR3 length equals 15 residues. V shed 5 bases, J shed 1 base, and the junction held 6 bases outside the gene matches. CDR3 bases: TGTGCCAGTAGTTCTATACAGGGGGGCCAAGAGACCCAGTACTTC. Translated, it gives CASSSIQGGQETQYF.

The V call is TRBV2, the J call TRBJ2-5, with D possibly matching TRBD2 (5 bases). Trimming left V 8 bases short and J 7 bases short, with 14 bases between. Germline V gene lookup returns CDR1 SNHLY and CDR2 FYNNEI. The CDR3 has 12 residues. CDR3 protein: CASGETHGTQYF. The CDR3 DNA reads TGTGCCAGCGGGGAGACTCACGGGACCCAGTACTTC.

The V and J genes are TRBV27 and TRBJ1-5, with a tentative D call TRBD1 (5 bases). The length of the CDR3 is 16 residues. Germline lookup yields CDR1 MNHEY and CDR2 SMNVEV (reference sequence). The V end lost 5 bases, the J end lost 3 bases, and 17 bases lay between the germline ends. CDR3 nucleotides: TGTGCCAGCAGTCCCGGACACGGTATTTCCAATCAGCCCCAGCATTTT. Encoded protein: CASSPGHGISNQPQHF.

This chain connects TRBV28 to TRBJ2-7; perhaps TRBD2 as D (6 bases). CDR3 length: 16 amino acids. Germline CDR1 and CDR2: MDHEN and SYDVKM. Trimming cost V 5 bases and J 2 bases, with 19 bases left between them. The CDR3 spells CASSPGTLWVAYEQYF. Written as DNA, the CDR3 is TGTGCCAGCAGTCCAGGGACTTTGTGGGTCGCCTACGAGCAGTACTTC. Variable domain in full (rest from reference TRBV28 and TRBJ2-7): DVKVTQSSRYLVKRTGEKVFLECVQDMDHENMFWYRQDPGLGLRLIYFSYDVKMKEKGDIPEGYSVSREKKERFSLILESASTNQTSMYLCASSPGTLWVAYEQYFGPGTRLTVT.

The genes are TRBV28 and TRBJ2-7; weak D call: TRBD2 (5 bases). Trimming pared 7 bases from V and 5 bases from J, leaving 27 bases between. The CDR3 runs to 17 residues. Germline CDR1 is MDHEN and CDR2 is SYDVKM. CDR3 bases: TGTGCCAGCACCCATCGTGCGTTTGGGAGAAAGCCCCACGAGCAGTACTTC. Translated: CASTHRAFGRKPHEQYF.

The chain links TRBV5-1 to TRBJ2-7; TRBD2 aligns across 12 bases. The CDR3 covers 15 residues. With V trimmed by 4 bases and J by 6 bases, 8 bases remained unmatched. Germline values: CDR1 SGHRS, CDR2 YFSETQ. CDR3 amino acids: CASSGTGTSGSEQYF. CDR3 DNA: TGCGCCAGCAGCGGAACCGGGACTAGCGGGTCCGAGCAGTACTTC.

On this clone itself: At one end, the junction sequence differs from germline, possibly due to a read error. The chain has TRBV5-1 and TRBJ2-4, with 7 bases that match TRBD2. The CDR3 covers 14 residues. Germline-derived CDR1 and CDR2 are SGHRS and YFSETQ. The CDR3 DNA reads TGCGCCAGCACCTTGGGAGGGCAGATGGACATTCAGTACTTC. Encoded protein: CASTLGGQMDIQYF.

The chain carries TRBV20-1 and TRBJ2-5; D unresolved. V was pared by 6 bases and J by 2 bases, with 7 bases between. The germline V gene has CDR1 DFQATT and CDR2 SNEGSKA (reference sequence). The CDR3 covers 11 residues. The CDR3 reads CSAPLQETQYF. CDR3 bases: TGCAGTGCCCCCCTACAAGAGACCCAGTACTTC.

This clone is a singleton in its sample. The genes are TRBV30 and TRBJ1-5, with D tentatively TRBD1 (5 bases). This CDR3 region has 16 residues. Trimming took off 2 bases at V and 1 base at J, with 15 bases between the two ends. Per the germline V gene, CDR1 is GTSNPN and CDR2 is SVGIG (reference sequence). The CDR3 DNA sequence: TGTGCCTGGAGTCCCGGGGGGGGTGGGAGCAATCAGCCCCAGCATTTT. It is translated as CAWSPGGGGSNQPQHF.

This clone came up once. The CDR3 protein is CASSLNNPAGTFNEQFF. The CDR3 nucleotides are TGTGCCAGCAGCTTAAATAACCCAGCCGGGACTTTCAATGAGCAGTTCTTC. The V call is TRBV7-6, the J call TRBJ2-1; weak D call: TRBD2 (6 bases). Between the trimmed V and J ends, which lost 2 bases and 6 bases, there was a span of 20 bases. The CDR3 is 17 amino acids. CDR1 is SGHVS, CDR2 FNYEAQ, per germline. Looking up the rest from reference TRBV7-6 and TRBJ2-1 gives the full variable domain: GAGVSQSPRYKVTKRGQDVALRCDPISGHVSLYWYRQALGQGPEFLTYFNYEAQQDKSGLPNDRFSAERPEGSISTLTIQRTEQRDSAMYRCASSLNNPAGTFNEQFFGPGTRLTVL.

The chain has TRBV28 and TRBJ1-2, with 10 positions matching TRBD1. In germline, CDR1 is MDHEN, CDR2 SYDVKM. This CDR3 region has 14 residues. V lost 6 bases, J lost 10 bases, and 11 bases stayed unmatched. The CDR3 DNA is TGTGCCAGCAGCGGGAAACCGGACAGGGGGAACTACACCTTC. This sequence encodes CASSGKPDRGNYTF.

The chain is built from TRBV5-6 and TRBJ2-5; no clear D. This CDR3 has 11 residues. V lost 4 bases to trimming and J lost 1 base, with 2 bases between them. CDR1 is SGHDT, CDR2 YYEEEE, per germline. The CDR3 DNA follows: TGTGCCAGCAGCCTCCAAGAGACCCAGTACTTC. It codes for CASSLQETQYF.

This clone appeared a few times. The V gene is TRBV5-1, the J gene TRBJ2-3, with D possibly matching TRBD1 (6 bases). The germline V and J ends were trimmed by 1 base and 3 bases, with 12 bases remaining between them. Per the germline V gene, CDR1 is SGHRS and CDR2 is YFSETQ. CDR3 length: 15 amino acids. The CDR3 reads CASSLRDTRTDTQYF. DNA for the CDR3: TGCGCCAGCAGCTTGCGGGACACCCGAACAGATACGCAGTATTTT.

The chain employs TRBV2 and TRBJ1-1, with D perhaps matching TRBD1 (5 bases). Trimming took off 6 bases at V and 1 base at J, with 9 bases between the two ends. The CDR3 totals 13 residues. The germline V gene has CDR1 SNHLY and CDR2 FYNNEI. The CDR3 protein is CASSGQGNTEAFF. For the CDR3, the DNA is TGTGCCAGCAGCGGTCAGGGGAACACTGAAGCTTTCTTT. Complete variable domain (other parts from reference TRBV2 and TRBJ1-1): EPEVTQTPSHQVTQMGQEVILRCVPISNHLYFYWYRQILGQKVEFLVSFYNNEISEKSEIFDDQFSVERPDGSNFTLKIRSTKLEDSAMYFCASSGQGNTEAFFGQGTRLTVV.

Here the CDR3 reads CASSFGQWEETYEQYF. The CDR3 DNA reads as TGTGCCAGCAGCTTTGGACAATGGGAGGAAACCTACGAGCAGTACTTC. V and J are TRBV7-2 and TRBJ2-7; perhaps TRBD2 as D (6 bases). Per the germline V gene, CDR1 is SGHTA and CDR2 is FQGNSA. The germline V and J ends were trimmed by 3 bases and 2 bases, with 17 bases remaining between them. The CDR3 runs 16 residues.

The gene calls are TRBV27 and TRBJ1-1; no clear D gene. The V end lost 3 bases, the J end lost 2 bases, and 7 bases lay between the germline ends. Germline V CDR1 and CDR2: MNHEY, SMNVEV (reference sequence). CDR3 length: 13 amino acids. The CDR3: CASSFTVNTEAFF. The CDR3 nucleotides are TGTGCCAGCAGTTTCACAGTTAACACTGAAGCTTTCTTT.

The chain employs TRBV5-6 and TRBJ1-5, with D perhaps matching TRBD1 (5 bases). V was trimmed by 2 bases and J by 9 bases, leaving 18 bases between them. This CDR3 contains 15 residues. Germline V gene lookup returns CDR1 SGHDT and CDR2 YYEEEE. CDR3 residues: CASSFGSGPRTPQHF. CDR3 nucleotides: TGTGCCAGCAGCTTCGGGTCAGGGCCGAGGACGCCCCAGCATTTT.

This clone was picked up one time. The chain has TRBV6-1 and TRBJ2-1; D gene unclear. This CDR3 region has 16 residues. Deletions cut 3 bases from V and 7 bases from J, with 19 bases between. Germline CDR1 reads MNHNS; CDR2 reads SASEGT. DNA of the CDR3: TGTGCCAGCAGTGAGGGTTGGGCCGCAAACTTAAATGAGCAGTTCTTC. Its protein product is CASSEGWAANLNEQFF.

The chain's CDR3 is CASSNGQGNIQYF. The CDR3 coding sequence is TGTGCCAGTAGTAACGGACAGGGAAACATTCAGTACTTC. The chain couples TRBV19 to TRBJ2-4; 8 bases line up with TRBD1. With 4 bases clipped from V and 6 bases from J, the junction kept 2 bases outside the gene matches. CDR3 length equals 13 residues. Looked up from germline, CDR1 is LNHDA and CDR2 is SQIVND (reference sequence).

This chain links TRBV7-2 with TRBJ1-1, with TRBD1 matching 7 bases. The V gene's germline CDR1 is SGHTA and CDR2 FQGNSA. V lost 5 bases and J lost 5; bases outside the gene matches: 17. This CDR3 has 17 amino acids. Written as DNA, the CDR3 is TGTGCCAGCAGCCGACAAGTCTTACAGGGGCCGGGGACTGAAGCTTTCTTT. Its protein is CASSRQVLQGPGTEAFF.